This is a list of T cell receptor beta chains from one sample in a study of T cell responses to AZD1222 COVID-19 vaccine. Measured with immunoSEQ multiplex PCR; TCRdb has only the in-frame clones, and not every one. Among around 99,000 clones listed, around 87% were seen once. Sequencing was performed on peripheral blood, taken on day 0 of AZD1222 vaccination. Every receptor here comes from an adult in good health. Each CDR3 is given with its conserved first and last residue. The D gene is left open where the match is weak. Clone sizes are given selectively: once, few, many, or a class where the clone is expanded.

V	D	J	size	DNA	CDR3
TRBV7-2	-	TRBJ1-2	-	TGTGCCAGCAGCTTAAGGGTCGGCTCCTTAGGTGGCTACACCTTC	CASSLRVGSLGGYTF
TRBV10-2	-	TRBJ1-3	few	TGCGCCAGCAGTAGGGGTTTGGATGGAAACACCATATATTTT	CASSRGLDGNTIYF
TRBV11-2	-	TRBJ2-7	-	TGTGCCAGCAGCTTATCGAGGACCTCCTACGAGCAGTACTTC	CASSLSRTSYEQYF
TRBV3-1/TRBV3-2	TRBD1	TRBJ1-2	-	TGTGCCAGCAGCCAAGAGCCGGGACAGGGTTCCTTCTATGGCTACACCTTC	CASSQEPGQGSFYGYTF
TRBV30	-	TRBJ2-3	once	TGTGCCTGGAGTGTCTTGGAACGCACAGATACGCAGTATTTT	CAWSVLERTDTQYF
TRBV28	-	TRBJ2-6	-	TGTGCTAGCTCAAAAACGACTCCCTCTGGGGCCAACGTCCTGACTTTC	CASSKTTPSGANVLTF
TRBV4-1	-	TRBJ2-2	-	TGCGCCAGCAGCCAAACCACCGGGGAGCTGTTTTTT	CASSQTTGELFF
TRBV24-1	-	TRBJ2-3	-	TGTGCCACCAGTGAACTAGGTATGCCAGATACGCAGTATTTT	CATSELGMPDTQYF
TRBV7-9	-	TRBJ2-1	-	TGTGCCAGCAGCTTTCAGGGTGTCAATGAGCAGTTCTTC	CASSFQGVNEQFF
TRBV5-1	TRBD2	TRBJ2-5	-	TGCGCCAGCAGCTCGGGACTAGCGTTGGGGACCCAGTACTTC	CASSSGLALGTQYF
TRBV11-2	-	TRBJ1-2	-	TGTGCCAGCAGCTTAACCGGGCAGGCCTACTATGGCTACACCTTC	CASSLTGQAYYGYTF
TRBV7-9	-	TRBJ2-7	-	TGTGCCAGCAGCTTAGAGGGGGAGAGAGGGAGGTTTGACGAGCAGTACTTC	CASSLEGERGRFDEQYF
TRBV11-2	-	TRBJ1-1	-	TGTGCCAGCAGCTTAGGCCAGGGTCTCAGTACTGAAGCTTTCTTT	CASSLGQGLSTEAFF
TRBV4-2	-	TRBJ2-7	-	TGTGCCAGCAGCCAGGCCCCGGACTCGCCGACGGGGGAGCAGTACTTC	CASSQAPDSPTGEQYF
TRBV6-5	-	TRBJ1-5	-	TGTGCCAGCAGTTACCGGGGGGTCAATCAGCCCCAGCATTTT	CASSYRGVNQPQHF
TRBV5-5	-	TRBJ1-2	-	TGTGCCAGCAGCACTATAACAGGAGAACATGGCTACACCTTC	CASSTITGEHGYTF
TRBV5-4	-	TRBJ2-3	-	TGTGCCAGCAGCTGGGGGGTCGGGGCGGCTAGCACAGATACGCAGTATTTT	CASSWGVGAASTDTQYF
TRBV28	-	TRBJ1-2	-	TGTGCCAGCAGTCCAGCGCAGGGCACCTATGGCTACACCTTC	CASSPAQGTYGYTF
TRBV19	TRBD2	TRBJ2-2	once	TGTGCCAGTAGTGCTTGGCGGGAGATTTCCACCGGGGAGCTGTTTTTT	CASSAWREISTGELFF
TRBV6-4	-	TRBJ2-2	-	TGTGCCAGCAGTGAGTCGAACACCGGGGAGCTGTTTTTT	CASSESNTGELFF
TRBV19	-	TRBJ1-1	-	TGTGCCAGTACCTTAGGACAGATGAACACTGAAGCTTTCTTT	CASTLGQMNTEAFF
TRBV6-5	TRBD1	TRBJ1-1	-	TGTGCCAGCGGGGACAGGGTTGCTGAAGCTTTCTTT	CASGDRVAEAFF
TRBV7-2	TRBD1	TRBJ2-5	-	TGTGCCAGCAGCAACGACAGGGACGAGACCCAGTACTTC	CASSNDRDETQYF
TRBV7-2	-	TRBJ2-1	-	TGTGCCAGCAGCTCGCTAACGTTGTACAATGAGCAGTTCTTC	CASSSLTLYNEQFF
TRBV11-2	-	TRBJ2-7	-	TGTGCCAGCAGCTTAGGGAACACTTACGAGCAGTACTTC	CASSLGNTYEQYF
TRBV13	-	TRBJ1-1	-	TGTGCCAGCAGCTTAGGGACTGAAGCTTTCTTT	CASSLGTEAFF
TRBV6-5	TRBD1	TRBJ1-1	-	TGTGCCAGCAGTTCGCGGCAGGGGGGCACTGAAGCTTTCTTT	CASSSRQGGTEAFF
TRBV7-9	-	TRBJ2-7	-	TGTGCCAGCAGCCAAGGGGGTGACGAGCAGTACTTC	CASSQGGDEQYF
TRBV7-9	TRBD1	TRBJ1-2	-	TGTGCCAGCAGCAAAAGACAGGGGCCGGTTCCCTATGGCTACACCTTC	CASSKRQGPVPYGYTF
TRBV6-5	TRBD2	TRBJ2-5	-	TGTGCCAGCAGGAGTAGCGGGGGGGAGACCCAGTACTTC	CASRSSGGETQYF
TRBV19	-	TRBJ2-3	-	TGTGCCAGTAGTATAGGGCAGGGAGCAGATACGCAGTATTTT	CASSIGQGADTQYF
TRBV12-3/TRBV12-4	-	TRBJ1-2	-	TGTGCCAGCGAGGGAGCTGGGGGCTACACCTTC	CASEGAGGYTF
TRBV5-8	-	TRBJ2-3	-	TGTGCCAGCAGCCTCAATAAGATGTCTGGCACAGATACGCAGTATTTT	CASSLNKMSGTDTQYF
TRBV4-2	-	TRBJ1-6	-	TGTGCCAGCAGCCAAGACGGCAGGGGCCTTTATAATTCACCCCTCCACTTT	CASSQDGRGLYNSPLHF
TRBV5-6	-	TRBJ1-6	-	TGTGCCAGCAGCTTGGCCGGTCAGGGGACTTCACCCCTCCACTTT	CASSLAGQGTSPLHF
TRBV10-3	TRBD2	TRBJ2-5	-	TGTGCCATACTAGCGGGAGACCAAGAGACCCAGTACTTC	CAILAGDQETQYF
TRBV5-1	TRBD1	TRBJ1-6	-	TGCGCCAGCAGCTTGGCACAGGGGAACTCACCCCTCCACTTT	CASSLAQGNSPLHF
TRBV5-5	-	TRBJ2-7	-	TGTGCCAGCAGCTTGGACCCTGGACTTCACTACGAGCAGTACTTC	CASSLDPGLHYEQYF
TRBV5-1	TRBD1	TRBJ2-1	once	TGCGCCAGCAGCTTGTTACAGGGGGCGGACAATGAGCAGTTCTTC	CASSLLQGADNEQFF
TRBV6-5	-	TRBJ1-2	-	TGTGCCAGCAGCTCTGGAGGAGGCTACACCTTC	CASSSGGGYTF
TRBV4-2	-	TRBJ1-5	-	TGTGCCAGCAGCCAAGGGAGGACAGTGAGCAATCAGCCCCAGCATTTT	CASSQGRTVSNQPQHF
TRBV5-6	-	TRBJ1-1	once	TGTGCCAGCAGCTTTGGGACACCGAACACTGAAGCTTTCTTT	CASSFGTPNTEAFF
TRBV28	-	TRBJ2-2	few	TGTGCCAGCTCCGCCCCGAGCGGGTCAAACACCGGGGAGCTGTTTTTT	CASSAPSGSNTGELFF
TRBV5-4	TRBD2	TRBJ2-3	-	TGTGCCAGCAGCTTGGCGCTAGCGGGGGGGGATACGCAGTATTTT	CASSLALAGGDTQYF
TRBV6-2/TRBV6-3	-	TRBJ1-1	-	TGTGCCAGCAGCCCCTGGGGGGGGGAAATTACTGAAGCTTTCTTT	CASSPWGGEITEAFF
TRBV5-1	TRBD1	TRBJ2-6	-	TGCGCCAGTACCGGGACAGGGATTTCTGGGGCCAACGTCCTGACTTTC	CASTGTGISGANVLTF
TRBV28	TRBD1	TRBJ1-3	-	TGTGCCAGCAGAGTTCCGGGACAGGGGTTGAACACCATATATTTT	CASRVPGQGLNTIYF
TRBV10-3	-	TRBJ1-4	-	TGTGCCATCAGTGAGTCCCGGCTACAGGAAACGGAAAAACTGTTTTTT	CAISESRLQETEKLFF
TRBV21-1	-	TRBJ1-2	-	TGTGCCAGCAGCAAAGCATCGCAGGGGCGAAACTATGGCTACACCTTC	CASSKASQGRNYGYTF
TRBV4-3	-	TRBJ2-1	-	TGCGCCAGCAGCCAAGATACTGGGGCCAGCCGATGGAATGAGCAGTTCTTC	CASSQDTGASRWNEQFF
TRBV4-1	TRBD2	TRBJ2-5	-	TGCGCCAGCAGCGACCAACTAGCGGGAGACGAGACCCAGTACTTC	CASSDQLAGDETQYF